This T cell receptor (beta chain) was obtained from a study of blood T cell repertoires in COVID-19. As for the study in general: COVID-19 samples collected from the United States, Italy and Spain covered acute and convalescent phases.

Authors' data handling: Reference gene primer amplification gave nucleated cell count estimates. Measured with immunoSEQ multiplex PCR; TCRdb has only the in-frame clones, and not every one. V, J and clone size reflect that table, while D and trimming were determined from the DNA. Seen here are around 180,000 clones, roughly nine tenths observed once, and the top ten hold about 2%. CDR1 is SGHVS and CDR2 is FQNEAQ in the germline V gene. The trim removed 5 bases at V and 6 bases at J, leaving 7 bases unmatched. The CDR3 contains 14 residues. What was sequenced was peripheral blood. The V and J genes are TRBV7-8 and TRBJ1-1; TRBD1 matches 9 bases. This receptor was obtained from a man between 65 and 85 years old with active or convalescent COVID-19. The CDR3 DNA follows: TGTGCCAGCAGCATAAACAGGGGGCAGGCTGAAGCTTTCTTT. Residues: CASSINRGQAEAFF.